A selection of T cell receptor beta chains follows, all from one sample in a study of blood T cells in healthy people across ages. MiXCR was run by TCRdb on the 5' RACE reads, yielding one entry per CDR3 protein. The table shows 660,000 or so distinct CDR3 sequences, with roughly 58% occurring only once. The sample was blood. The receptor source for this set is a man between 60 and 70 years old in good health. The CDR3 runs from the conserved cysteine through the conserved F or W. A D gene is named only where the DNA matches it firmly. The size entry is marked missing in some rows and otherwise reads once, few, many or a size class.

V: TRBV6-6
D: TRBD2
J: TRBJ2-5
size: -
DNA: TGTGCCAGCAGTACCCCGGGACTAGACGGCAATGAGCAGTACTTC
CDR3: CASSTPGLDGNEQYF

V: TRBV4-2
D: -
J: TRBJ2-3
size: few
DNA: TGTGCCAGCAGCCAAGAGGCACAGCAAAATACGCAGTATTTT
CDR3: CASSQEAQQNTQYF

V: TRBV25-1
D: -
J: TRBJ2-1
size: -
DNA: TGTGCCAGCAGTGATTTTAAGGGAGTTGATGAGCAGTTCTTC
CDR3: CASSDFKGVDEQFF

V: TRBV3-1
D: -
J: TRBJ2-1
size: -
DNA: TGTGCCAGCAGCCAATTAGGTATCGGTAACAATGAGCAGTTCTTC
CDR3: CASSQLGIGNNEQFF

V: TRBV5-1
D: -
J: TRBJ2-5
size: few
DNA: TGCGCCAGCAGCGGCAGGCTACAAGAGACCCAGTACTTC
CDR3: CASSGRLQETQYF

V: TRBV6-5
D: -
J: TRBJ2-5
size: -
DNA: TGTGCCAGCAGTTACGTGGGAGGCACCACCAACCAAGAGACCCAGTACTTC
CDR3: CASSYVGGTTNQETQYF

V: TRBV11-2
D: TRBD2
J: TRBJ2-2
size: -
DNA: TGTGCCAGCAGCCCGGGACTAGCGAGCACCGGGGAGCTGTTTTTT
CDR3: CASSPGLASTGELFF

V: TRBV2
D: -
J: TRBJ1-2
size: -
DNA: TGTGCCAGCAGCGCCCGCGCGGGACGGACTATCCATGGCTACACCTTC
CDR3: CASSARAGRTIHGYTF

V: TRBV7-8
D: -
J: TRBJ1-4
size: -
DNA: TGTGCCAGCAGCTTACTCCCCAGGGCCCTAGCAACTAATGAAAAACTGTTTTTT
CDR3: CASSLLPRALATNEKLFF

V: TRBV20-1
D: -
J: TRBJ1-6
size: -
DNA: TGCAGTGCTAGCCTCGCTGGACGCAATTCAGAGGATTCACCCCTCCACTTT
CDR3: CSASLAGRNSEDSPLHF

V: TRBV12-3/TRBV12-4
D: TRBD1
J: TRBJ1-1
size: -
DNA: TGTGCCAGCAGTTCACAGACAGGGGGCTACACTGAAGCTTTCTTT
CDR3: CASSSQTGGYTEAFF

V: TRBV29-1
D: -
J: TRBJ2-5
size: few
DNA: TGCAGCGCGGAAGGAAACATCAAAGAGACCCAGTACTTC
CDR3: CSAEGNIKETQYF

V: TRBV6-1
D: -
J: TRBJ2-5
size: -
DNA: TGTGCCAGCAGTGCGGAGGCCTGGGGGACCCAGTACTTC
CDR3: CASSAEAWGTQYF